The 16 T cell receptor beta chains reported below all come from one sample, sequenced in a study of graft-versus-host responses after intestinal transplantation. Clones were sequenced by immunoSEQ multiplex PCR, and TCRdb holds only the in-frame ones, with some missing. The repertoire holds tens of thousands of clones, just under 95% seen once, with around 0.33% in the top ten. Their recognized antigens are unknown. The sequences come from unstimulated CD4+ T cells sorted from spleen or lymph node cells, collected before intestinal transplant. The origin of the receptors is a human donor who received an intestinal transplant.

The chain is built from TRBV7-9 and TRBJ2-7; 9 bases line up with TRBD1. This CDR3 contains 16 residues. After removal of 5 bases from V and 5 bases from J, the junction contained 13 bases not matched to a gene. Germline values: CDR1 SEHNR, CDR2 FQNEAQ (reference sequence). This CDR3 is CASSLEGTGNGDEQYF. CDR3 nucleotide sequence: TGTGCCAGCAGCCTAGAAGGGACAGGGAACGGAGACGAGCAGTACTTC.

The chain uses TRBV30 and TRBJ2-7; D is perhaps TRBD1 or TRBD2 (6 bases each). The CDR3 consists of 14 residues. Germline V CDR1 and CDR2: GTSNPN, SVGIG (reference sequence). Trimming took 2 bases from V and 2 from J, leaving 13 bases between them. The CDR3 bases are TGTGCCTGGAGTTTACAGGGAGGACCCTACGAGCAGTACTTC. Translating it yields CAWSLQGGPYEQYF.

The chain uses TRBV27 and TRBJ2-7; TRBD1 aligns across 8 bases. The germline gives CDR1 MNHEY, CDR2 SMNVEV (reference sequence). CDR3 size: 16 residues. Trimming removed 5 bases from V and 3 bases from J; junction bases left unmatched: 12. CDR3 in DNA: TGTGCCAGCAGTGCTTACGGACAGGGCGTAAACTACGAGCAGTACTTC. It is translated as CASSAYGQGVNYEQYF.

The chain combines TRBV6-5 with TRBJ2-7; 7 nucleotides align to TRBD2. Trimming cost V 3 bases and J 0 bases; bases outside gene matches: 5. CDR3 length equals 15 residues. Germline CDR1 reads MNHEY; CDR2 reads SVGAGI. This CDR3 reads CASSYSPSGSYEQYF. The CDR3, as DNA: TGTGCCAGCAGTTATTCCCCTAGCGGCTCCTACGAGCAGTACTTC.

The chain links TRBV23-1 to TRBJ2-3, with D perhaps matching TRBD1 (6 bases). TRBV23-1 is filed as an ORF, its function uncertain. The ends were cut back, 3 bases at V and 2 bases at J, with 15 bases in the middle. There are 16 residues in the CDR3. CDR3 sequence: CASSHLDSHLTDTQYF. CDR3 bases: TGCGCCAGCAGTCATTTGGACAGTCATCTCACAGATACGCAGTATTTT.

As regards this clone: Other DNA sequences in this sample translate to the same CDR3. CDR3 in DNA: TGTGCCAGCAGTGAATGGGGACTAGCGAACACCGGGGAGCTGTTTTTT. This translates into CASSEWGLANTGELFF. This rearrangement joins TRBV2 to TRBJ2-2, with 8 bases that match TRBD2. The CDR3 contains 16 residues. Germline CDR1 and CDR2: SNHLY and FYNNEI. With V trimmed by 2 bases and J by 0 bases, 2 bases remained unmatched.

The V and J genes are TRBV30 and TRBJ1-4; tentative D call: TRBD1 (5 bases). The CDR3 has 12 residues. Per germline, CDR1 GTSNPN and CDR2 SVGIG (reference sequence). The CDR3 protein is CAGQGTNEKLFF. Here the CDR3 DNA reads TGTGCGGGGCAGGGAACTAATGAAAAACTGTTTTTT.

V gene TRBV9 combines with J gene TRBJ1-5, with TRBD1 as a possible D gene (6 bases). This CDR3 comprises 16 residues. CDR1 SGDLS and CDR2 YYNGEE come from the germline V gene. V shed 4 bases and J shed 6 bases, with 20 bases lying between them. The chain's CDR3 is CASSPTPRTEGQPQHF. For the CDR3, the DNA is TGTGCCAGCAGCCCGACCCCCCGGACAGAGGGTCAGCCCCAGCATTTT.

The chain links TRBV18 to TRBJ2-2; tentatively, D is TRBD2 (5 bases). Germline V gene lookup returns CDR1 KGHSH and CDR2 LQKENI. CDR3 length equals 15 residues. The V end lost 4 bases, the J end lost 2 bases, and 11 bases lay between the germline ends. The CDR3 is CASSLSGRNTGELFF. CDR3 DNA sequence: TGTGCCAGCTCACTGAGCGGACGAAACACCGGGGAGCTGTTTTTT. Full variable domain (rest looked up from reference TRBV18 and TRBJ2-2): NAGVMQNPRHLVRRRGQEARLRCSPMKGHSHVYWYRQLPEEGLKFMVYLQKENIIDESGMPKERFSAEFPKEGPSILRIQQVVRGDSAAYFCASSLSGRNTGELFFGEGSRLTVL.

This chain uses TRBV4-2 with TRBJ2-5; 7 bases align to TRBD1. The CDR3 extends over 15 amino acids. Germline lookup yields CDR1 LGHNA and CDR2 YNFKEQ. V lost 2 bases, J lost 2 bases, and 5 bases stayed unmatched. The CDR3 region is CASSQHPGQQETQYF. DNA of the CDR3: TGTGCCAGCAGCCAACACCCGGGACAGCAAGAGACCCAGTACTTC.

The rearrangement links TRBV11-2 to TRBJ2-7, with TRBD2 matching 7 bases. CDR1 is SGHAT and CDR2 is FQNNGV in the germline V gene. This CDR3 is 15 amino acids long. J gave up 3 bases and V 4 bases, and 9 bases lay outside the gene matches. CDR3 nucleotides: TGTGCCAGCAGCTCCGACATCGGGGGGAGCTACGAGCAGTACTTC. Protein: CASSSDIGGSYEQYF.

The chain is built from TRBV12-5 and TRBJ2-2; 11 bases are shared with TRBD2. CDR3 size: 18 residues. Germline lookup yields CDR1 LGHNT and CDR2 FRNRAP. V was clipped by 6 bases and J by 0 bases; unmatched bases: 9. The CDR3 is CASGPGTSGVPNTGELFF. In DNA, the CDR3 is TGTGCTAGTGGACCTGGGACTAGCGGAGTTCCGAACACCGGGGAGCTGTTTTTT.

J is TRBJ2-7 and V is TRBV28, with a tentative D call TRBD2 (7 bases). The CDR3 length is 17 residues. Germline lookup yields CDR1 MDHEN and CDR2 SYDVKM. The V and J ends lost 6 bases and 0 bases respectively, with 21 bases between them. The DNA of the CDR3 is TGTGCCAGCAGCTCCCCGGGGGCTAGCGGCCTCTCCTACGAGCAGTACTTC. This encodes CASSSPGASGLSYEQYF.

The rearrangement links TRBV11-2 to TRBJ1-4; D ambiguous. Trimming took 6 bases from V and 4 from J, leaving 15 bases between them. The CDR3 covers 15 residues. Germline V lookup: CDR1 SGHAT, CDR2 FQNNGV. Here the CDR3 DNA reads TGTGCCAGCAGTCCTGACTCTAGAGTTAATGAAAAACTGTTTTTT. This encodes CASSPDSRVNEKLFF.

This clone showed up just a few times. The chain has TRBV28 and TRBJ2-1; 7 nucleotides match TRBD1. With 5 bases clipped from V and 4 bases from J, the junction kept 8 bases outside the gene matches. The CDR3 loop spans 15 amino acids. Germline V gives CDR1 MDHEN, CDR2 SYDVKM. This CDR3 is CASSPGQAGYNEQFF. The CDR3 nucleotides read TGTGCCAGCAGTCCCGGACAGGCGGGTTACAATGAGCAGTTCTTC. The full variable domain, rest sourced from reference TRBV28 and TRBJ2-1, is DVKVTQSSRYLVKRTGEKVFLECVQDMDHENMFWYRQDPGLGLRLIYFSYDVKMKEKGDIPEGYSVSREKKERFSLILESASTNQTSMYLCASSPGQAGYNEQFFGPGTRLTVL.

V and J are TRBV7-9 and TRBJ2-2, with 11 bases that match TRBD2. The CDR3 extends over 17 amino acids. V lost 4 bases to trimming and J lost 7 bases; unmatched junction nucleotides: 11. Looked up from germline, CDR1 is SEHNR and CDR2 is FQNEAQ (reference sequence). The CDR3 DNA reads TGTGCCAGCAGCTCCCCCCCCCTAGCGGGAGGAGTCGGGGAGCTGTTTTTT. The encoded protein is CASSSPPLAGGVGELFF. Based on the CDR3 plus reference TRBV7-9 and TRBJ2-2, the full variable domain is DTGVSQNPRHKITKRGQNVTFRCDPISEHNRLYWYRQTLGQGPEFLTYFQNEAQLEKSRLLSDRFSAERPKGSFSTLEIQRTEQGDSAMYLCASSSPPLAGGVGELFFGEGSRLTVL.